The source of this T cell receptor beta chain is a study of blood T cells in healthy people across ages. Each donor gave roughly 9.8 milliliters of peripheral blood. Samples each had at least 5 micrograms of total RNA extracted. Through a sample-barcoded 5' primer and a J-beta primer mix, a second PCR was run for roughly 7 to 11 cycles. At least 3 million CDR3-containing paired-end reads were obtained per sample. One entry per CDR3 protein results from TCRdb running MiXCR on the 5' RACE reads. The sample carries 700,000 or so distinct CDR3 sequences, roughly 43% recorded once. This clonotype appeared a few times. CDR3 length: 14 amino acids. Unmatched junction bases numbered 6, after V lost 5 bases and J lost 2 bases.

This sequence was found in a man older than 75 in good health. The sample consisted of blood. V is TRBV12-3 or TRBV12-4 and J is TRBJ2-7, with 7 bases lining up with TRBD1. DNA of the CDR3: TGTGCCAGCAGTCCGGGACAGCCCACCTACGAGCAGTACTTC. Its protein is CASSPGQPTYEQYF.